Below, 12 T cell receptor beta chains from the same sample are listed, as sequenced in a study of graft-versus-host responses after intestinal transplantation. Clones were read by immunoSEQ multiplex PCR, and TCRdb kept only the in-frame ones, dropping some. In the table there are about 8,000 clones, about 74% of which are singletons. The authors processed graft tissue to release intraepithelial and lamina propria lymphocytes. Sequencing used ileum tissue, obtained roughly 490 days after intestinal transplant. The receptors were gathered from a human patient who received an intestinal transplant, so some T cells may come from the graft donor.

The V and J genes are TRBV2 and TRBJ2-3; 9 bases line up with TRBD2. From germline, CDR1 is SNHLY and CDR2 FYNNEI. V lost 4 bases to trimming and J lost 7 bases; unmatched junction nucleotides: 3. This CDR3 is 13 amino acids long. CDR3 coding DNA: TGTGCCAGCAGTGGTAGCGGGGGTCATACGCAGTATTTT. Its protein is CASSGSGGHTQYF.

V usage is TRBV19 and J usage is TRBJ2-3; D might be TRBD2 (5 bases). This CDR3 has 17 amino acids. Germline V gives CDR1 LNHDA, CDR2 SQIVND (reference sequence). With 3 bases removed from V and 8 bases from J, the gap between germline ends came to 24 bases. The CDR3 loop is CASSIGSWTELFATQYF. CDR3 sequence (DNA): TGTGCCAGTAGTATCGGGTCGTGGACTGAGCTTTTTGCTACGCAGTATTTT.

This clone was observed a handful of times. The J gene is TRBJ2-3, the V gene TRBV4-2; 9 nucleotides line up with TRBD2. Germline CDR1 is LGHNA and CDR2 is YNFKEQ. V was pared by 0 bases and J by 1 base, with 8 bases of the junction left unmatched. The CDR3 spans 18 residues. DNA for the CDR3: TGTGCCAGCAGCCAAGATAGGGCGGGAGGGCCAGGCACAGATACGCAGTATTTT. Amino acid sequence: CASSQDRAGGPGTDTQYF.

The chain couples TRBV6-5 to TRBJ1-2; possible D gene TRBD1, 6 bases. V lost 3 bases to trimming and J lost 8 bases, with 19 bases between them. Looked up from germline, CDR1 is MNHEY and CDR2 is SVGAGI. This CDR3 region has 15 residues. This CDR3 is CASSYSGVGAEGYTF. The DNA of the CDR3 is TGTGCCAGCAGTTATTCAGGGGTCGGGGCTGAAGGCTACACCTTC.

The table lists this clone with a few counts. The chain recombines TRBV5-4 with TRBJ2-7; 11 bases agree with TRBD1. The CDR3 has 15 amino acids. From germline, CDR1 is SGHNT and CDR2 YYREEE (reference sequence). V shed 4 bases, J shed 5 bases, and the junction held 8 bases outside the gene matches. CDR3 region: CASSPGTGGMHEQYF. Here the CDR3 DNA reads TGTGCCAGCAGCCCGGGGACAGGGGGTATGCACGAGCAGTACTTC.

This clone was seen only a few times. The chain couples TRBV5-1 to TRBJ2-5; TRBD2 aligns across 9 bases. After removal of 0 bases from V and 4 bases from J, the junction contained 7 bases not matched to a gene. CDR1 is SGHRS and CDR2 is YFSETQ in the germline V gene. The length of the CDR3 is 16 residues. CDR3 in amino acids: CASSLETSGLSETQYF. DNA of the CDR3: TGCGCCAGCAGCTTGGAGACTAGCGGCCTTTCAGAGACCCAGTACTTC.

CDR3 sequence reads: CATSRDLGNEKLFF. Written as DNA, the CDR3 is TGTGCCACCAGCAGAGATCTGGGTAATGAAAAACTGTTTTTT. The genes are TRBV15 and TRBJ1-4; D call uncertain. The CDR3 spans 14 residues. The V gene's germline CDR1 is LNHNV and CDR2 YYDKDF (reference sequence). Trimming stripped 0 bases from V and 4 bases from J, with 6 bases between.

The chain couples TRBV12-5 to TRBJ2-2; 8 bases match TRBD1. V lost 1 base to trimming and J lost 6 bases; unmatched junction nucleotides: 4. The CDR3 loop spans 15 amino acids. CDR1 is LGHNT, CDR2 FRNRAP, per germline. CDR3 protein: CASGLERTGSGELFF. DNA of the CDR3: TGTGCTAGTGGTTTGGAACGGACAGGGTCCGGGGAGCTGTTTTTT.

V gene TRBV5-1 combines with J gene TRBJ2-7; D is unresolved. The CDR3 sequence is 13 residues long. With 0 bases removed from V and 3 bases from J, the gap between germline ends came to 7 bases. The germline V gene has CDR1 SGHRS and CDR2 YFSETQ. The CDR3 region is CASSLVGSYEQYF. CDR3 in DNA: TGCGCCAGCAGCTTGGTAGGCAGCTACGAGCAGTACTTC.

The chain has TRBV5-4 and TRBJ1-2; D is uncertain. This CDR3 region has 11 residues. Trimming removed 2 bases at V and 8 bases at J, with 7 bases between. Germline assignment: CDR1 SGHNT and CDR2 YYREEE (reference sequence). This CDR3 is CASSFGWGYTF. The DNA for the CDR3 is TGTGCCAGCAGCTTTGGGTGGGGCTACACCTTC.

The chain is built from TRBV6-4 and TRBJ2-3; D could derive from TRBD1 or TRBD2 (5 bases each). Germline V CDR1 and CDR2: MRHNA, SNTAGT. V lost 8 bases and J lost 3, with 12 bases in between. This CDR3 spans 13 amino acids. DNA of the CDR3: TGTGCCAGCCGGGACGGCGAAACAGATACGCAGTATTTT. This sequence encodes CASRDGETDTQYF.

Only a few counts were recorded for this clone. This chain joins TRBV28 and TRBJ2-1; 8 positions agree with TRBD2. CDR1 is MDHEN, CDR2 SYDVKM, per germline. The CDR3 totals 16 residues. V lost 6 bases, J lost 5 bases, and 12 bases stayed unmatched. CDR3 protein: CASSFGSGLGHNEQFF. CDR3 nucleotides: TGTGCCAGCAGCTTTGGATCGGGACTAGGTCACAATGAGCAGTTCTTC.